Sequencing of this TCR beta chain was carried out in a study of vaccination and CD4 T cells after COVID-19. Study-wide context: Post-COVID sampling occurred a median roughly 100 days after diagnosis (range 35 to 161). Cellular stimulation was performed using overlapping spike peptides derived from SARS-CoV-2, HCoV-NL63, HCoV-OC43 and HCoV-229E.

A note on this clonotype: What it recognizes is unknown.

Treatment noted: roughly ten-day PBMC culture with coronavirus spike peptide pools or control peptides (ViraFEST assay). First, ViraFEST expanded antigen-specific T cells with peptide pools, and next it sequenced the TCRs. Sequence data for DNA of cultured CD4+ T cells were generated by the Oncomine TCR Beta short-read assay. TCRdb re-called the PCR reads through MiXCR, storing one row per CDR3 protein. The data hold 15,000 to 20,000 distinct CDR3 sequences, with over 40% observed a single time. The sample here was CD4+ T cells from blood, cultured in vitro, taken after SARS-CoV-2 vaccination. This sequence originates from a human donor who had recovered from COVID-19.

The CDR3 DNA is TGTGCCAGTAATTTCGGGACTGATGGCTACACCTTC. It translates to CASNFGTDGYTF. This rearrangement joins TRBV19 to TRBJ1-2, with D perhaps TRBD1 (5 bases). Per germline, CDR1 LNHDA and CDR2 SQIVND (reference sequence). CDR3 length: 12 amino acids. Trimming shortened V by 7 bases and J by 6 bases, and 12 bases separated the two germline ends.